Listed here are 6 T cell receptor beta chains from one sample, sequenced in a study of a mutant IDH1 vaccine in newly diagnosed glioma. Libraries were prepared by immunoSEQ multiplex PCR; TCRdb keeps only in-frame clonotypes and omits some of them. This sample has approximately 32,000 clones, with approximately 89% found just once. Noted time point: week 47, end of study. Doses comprised 300 ug of mutant IDH1 20-mer peptide each, plus topical imiquimod. These receptors' targets are unknown. Sequences were derived from PBMCs, sampled from a glioma patient whose treatment included an IDH1 peptide vaccine. The receptors were sampled from a middle-aged man with glioma.

The chain couples TRBV6-5 to TRBJ2-1, with a possible D match to TRBD2 (6 bases). Germline loops: CDR1 MNHEY, CDR2 SVGAGI. Trimming took 0 bases from V and 4 from J, leaving 10 bases between them. This CDR3 contains 15 residues. CDR3 protein: CASSYSREFYNEQFF. The CDR3 nucleotides are TGTGCCAGCAGTTACTCCCGGGAGTTTTACAATGAGCAGTTCTTC.

This clone has just one count. V usage is TRBV19 and J usage is TRBJ2-6, with a weak D call TRBD1 (6 bases). Trimming shortened V by 6 bases and J by 0 bases, and 15 bases separated the two germline ends. CDR3 size: 17 residues. Germline CDR1 reads LNHDA; CDR2 reads SQIVND (reference sequence). CDR3: CASSHRVSNSGANVLTF. CDR3 bases: TGTGCCAGTAGCCACAGGGTATCCAACTCTGGGGCCAACGTCCTGACTTTC.

The sample holds one count of this clone. The genes are TRBV19 and TRBJ1-6, with D possibly being TRBD1 (5 bases). This CDR3 comprises 15 residues. The V end was cut by 1 base, the J end by 6 bases, with 10 bases between. Germline CDR1 LNHDA, CDR2 SQIVND (reference sequence). The chain's CDR3 is CASSIVVQGNSPLHF. Here the CDR3 DNA reads TGTGCCAGTAGTATAGTAGTGCAGGGTAATTCACCCCTCCACTTT.

The rearrangement uses TRBV25-1 and TRBJ2-2, with D perhaps matching TRBD1 (5 bases). V lost 7 bases, J lost 0 bases, and 15 bases lay in between. Germline V gives CDR1 MGHDK, CDR2 SYGVNS. CDR3 length: 16 residues. The CDR3 sequence is CASMDQGPANTGELFF. Here the CDR3 DNA reads TGTGCCAGCATGGACCAGGGTCCCGCGAACACCGGGGAGCTGTTTTTT.

This sequence joins TRBV4-1 and TRBJ2-1, with a weak D call TRBD2 (5 bases). V shed 4 bases and J shed 6 bases, with 16 bases lying between them. The CDR3 extends over 15 amino acids. Germline loops: CDR1 MGHRA, CDR2 YSYEKL. In DNA form, the CDR3 reads TGCGCCAGCAGCCCCCCTCTAGCTCCGTCCAATGAGCAGTTCTTC. It codes for CASSPPLAPSNEQFF.

V and J are TRBV30 and TRBJ2-2; 7 positions agree with TRBD1. V lost 0 bases to trimming and J lost 6 bases; unmatched junction nucleotides: 19. The CDR3 is 19 residues long. Germline-derived CDR1 and CDR2 are GTSNPN and SVGIG (reference sequence). Written as DNA, the CDR3 is TGTGCCTGGAGTGTACGGCTGGCGCGAACAGGGGTTCGGGCCGGGGAGCTGTTTTTT. Its protein product is CAWSVRLARTGVRAGELFF.